This T cell receptor beta chain came from a study of cytomegalovirus exposure and HLA in healthy donors. Background on the study: Around 180 million T cells yielded 100 million or so unique TCR beta sequences in earlier analysis. Findings and limits, study-wide: Analyses of presence and absence presupposed an approximately uniform sequencing depth across donors. A few chains tied to CMV proved CMV antigen-specific in vitro.

When sampled, the donors appeared nominally healthy, though they likely had unrecorded immune exposures. About this clone: Antigen unknown.

The PCR had 60 Vbeta and 13 Jbeta primers. Produced via immunoSEQ multiplex PCR; TCRdb's table is partial and in-frame only. Among under 150,000 clones listed, 55% to 75% were seen once. Germline V gene data show CDR1 as LNHDA and CDR2 as SQIVND (reference sequence). V was pared by 5 bases and J by 5 bases, with 15 bases between. CDR3 size: 14 residues. The clonotype comes from a man between 50 and 59 years old in good health and CMV-seropositive. The V and J genes are TRBV19 and TRBJ2-5, with D possibly being TRBD1 (5 bases). Input material: PBMCs. The CDR3 reads CASSEAGFGETQYF. The DNA for the CDR3 is TGTGCCAGTAGTGAAGCAGGGTTCGGGGAGACCCAGTACTTC.